Listed here are 32 T cell receptor beta chains from one sample, sequenced in a study of T cell repertoires in cytomegalovirus infection. TCRdb processed the reads anew with MiXCR; each CDR3 protein has one entry. The table has about 440,000 distinct CDR3 sequences, under 40% seen once. Sequenced: PBMCs. The receptors were sampled from a human donor in good health (CMV status not recorded). Some clones in this sample may be carry-over from other donors' samples.

Only a few counts were recorded for this clonotype. The CDR3 DNA sequence: TGTGCCAGCACCTTAGCCGGGGCGCGGAATGAAAAACTGTTTTTT. Its translation is CASTLAGARNEKLFF. The rearrangement joins TRBV6-2 or TRBV6-3 to TRBJ1-4; a weak D match, TRBD1 (5 bases). Germline CDR1 is MNHEY and CDR2 is SVGEGT. Trimming left V 7 bases short and J 5 bases short, with 17 bases between. The CDR3 totals 15 residues.

This clonotype turned up a few times. The V call is TRBV4-3, the J call TRBJ2-5, with TRBD2 matching over 14 bases. The CDR3 is 15 residues long. The J segment lost 4 bases and the V segment lost 4 bases, leaving 2 bases of the junction unmatched. Germline V lookup: CDR1 LGHNA, CDR2 YSLEER. The CDR3 region has the DNA TGCGCCAGCAGCCGACTAGCGGGGGGGCCAGAGACCCAGTACTTC. It codes for CASSRLAGGPETQYF.

In this sample, this clonotype turned up a few times. This chain joins TRBV20-1 and TRBJ2-1; unclear D gene. V was shortened by 2 bases and J by 5 bases, with 7 bases between the two germline ends. The CDR3 totals 12 residues. Germline CDR1 is DFQATT and CDR2 is SNEGSKA (reference sequence). The CDR3 DNA sequence: TGCAGTGCTAGATGGCGGAACAATGAGCAGTTCTTC. Its translation: CSARWRNNEQFF.

The chain uses TRBV4-1 and TRBJ2-2, with 7 bases lining up with TRBD2. The junction had 4 bases not matched to a gene; V was cut back by 2 bases and J by 1 base. Germline V lookup: CDR1 MGHRA, CDR2 YSYEKL. This CDR3 contains 16 residues. The CDR3 reads CASSQSGVLNTGELFF. Written as DNA, the CDR3 is TGCGCCAGCAGCCAAAGCGGGGTACTGAACACCGGGGAGCTGTTTTTT.

This clonotype was counted only a few times. This chain uses TRBV7-2 with TRBJ2-7, with no clear D. In germline, CDR1 is SGHTA, CDR2 FQGNSA. The CDR3 runs 13 residues. V lost 2 bases and J lost 4, with 9 bases in between. The CDR3 reads CASSLSSGYEQYF. For the CDR3, the DNA is TGTGCCAGCAGCTTAAGCTCTGGGTACGAGCAGTACTTC.

This clonotype appeared many times. V and J are TRBV7-2 and TRBJ2-3; perhaps TRBD2 as D (7 bases). The CDR3 spans 18 residues. Germline loops: CDR1 SGHTA, CDR2 FQGNSA. V dropped 3 bases and J dropped 0 bases, with 19 bases sitting between them. The CDR3 DNA follows: TGTGCCAGCAGCTTCGCCTCTGGGGGCGGGGGTAGCACAGATACGCAGTATTTT. It codes for CASSFASGGGGSTDTQYF.

This clonotype came up a few times. The rearrangement joins TRBV2 to TRBJ2-1, with TRBD2 matching 7 bases. CDR1 and CDR2 from the germline V gene are SNHLY and FYNNEI. V gave up 2 bases and J gave up 15 bases; unmatched junction bases: 13. This CDR3 has 14 amino acids. The CDR3 DNA is TGTGCCAGCAGTGAACGTCGTGCGGGGGAGGCGGTGTTCTTC. It translates to CASSERRAGEAVFF. The variable domain in full, completed from reference TRBV2 and TRBJ2-1, reads EPEVTQTPSHQVTQMGQEVILRCVPISNHLYFYWYRQILGQKVEFLVSFYNNEISEKSEIFDDQFSVERPDGSNFTLKIRSTKLEDSAMYFCASSERRAGEAVFFGPGTRLTVL.

This clonotype has just a few counts. The V gene is TRBV25-1, the J gene TRBJ2-7; tentative D call: TRBD2 (6 bases). Germline V gene sequence: CDR1 MGHDK, CDR2 SYGVNS. V shed 5 bases and J shed 7 bases, with 15 bases lying between them. The CDR3 is made up of 13 amino acids. The CDR3 bases are TGTGCCAGCAGTACCCGGGGGTCGAGGGAGCAGTACTTC. It encodes CASSTRGSREQYF.

This chain connects TRBV9 to TRBJ2-7; D is possibly TRBD1 (5 bases). This CDR3 is built from 16 residues. Germline-derived CDR1 and CDR2 are SGDLS and YYNGEE. V was clipped by 0 bases and J by 2 bases, with 15 bases between them. The CDR3 region has the DNA TGTGCCAGCAGCGTAGGAATAGCACAGGTTCCCTACGAGCAGTACTTC. This encodes CASSVGIAQVPYEQYF. The whole variable domain, remainder taken from reference TRBV9 and TRBJ2-7, is DSGVTQTPKHLITATGQRVTLRCSPRSGDLSVYWYQQSLDQGLQFLIQYYNGEERAKGNILERFSAQQFPDLHSELNLSSLELGDSALYFCASSVGIAQVPYEQYFGPGTRLTVT.

This clonotype was counted a few times. This rearrangement joins TRBV19 to TRBJ2-2; TRBD1 might be the D (5 bases). This CDR3 spans 17 amino acids. Trimming took 2 bases from V and 0 from J, leaving 13 bases between them. CDR1 LNHDA and CDR2 SQIVND come from the germline V gene (reference sequence). The CDR3 loop is CASSISVGQANTGELFF. The CDR3 coding sequence is TGTGCCAGTAGTATAAGTGTCGGACAAGCGAACACCGGGGAGCTGTTTTTT.

Only a few counts were recorded for this clonotype. This chain uses TRBV7-6 with TRBJ2-7, with TRBD1 matching 9 bases. This CDR3 contains 14 residues. Germline-derived CDR1 and CDR2 are SGHVS and FNYEAQ. Losses at the gene ends were 5 bases for V and 3 bases for J; bases not matched to a gene: 5. The CDR3 reads CASSHRQGDYEQYF. The CDR3, as DNA: TGTGCCAGCAGCCATCGACAGGGGGACTACGAGCAGTACTTC.

This chain uses TRBV15 with TRBJ2-7, with 10 bases aligning to TRBD1. Germline V gene lookup returns CDR1 LNHNV and CDR2 YYDKDF (reference sequence). The CDR3 runs 15 residues. The V gene end was trimmed by 0 bases and the J gene end by 6 bases; junction bases not matched to a gene: 5. In DNA, the CDR3 is TGTGCCACCAGCAGAGAGAGGGGGACAGGGGCCGAGCAGTACTTC. Its translation is CATSRERGTGAEQYF.

This clonotype turned up a few times. This chain connects TRBV6-1 to TRBJ2-7; tentatively, D is TRBD1 (5 bases). The CDR3 is made up of 17 amino acids. The germline V gene encodes CDR1 MNHNS and CDR2 SASEGT. Trimming took off 0 bases at V and 2 bases at J, with 17 bases between the two ends. The CDR3 reads CASSEALYGRGTYEQYF. The DNA for the CDR3 is TGTGCCAGCAGTGAAGCGCTTTATGGTAGGGGAACCTACGAGCAGTACTTC.

This chain links TRBV12-3 or TRBV12-4 with TRBJ2-2, with D perhaps TRBD2 (6 bases). Trimming pared 7 bases from V and 3 bases from J, leaving 12 bases between. The CDR3 covers 14 residues. The CDR3 sequence: CASTLGTYTGELFF. CDR3 DNA sequence: TGTGCCAGCACCTTGGGGACTTACACCGGGGAGCTGTTTTTT.

This clonotype has more than one count but fewer than ten. The CDR3 DNA reads TGTGCCAGCAGGGACTCGCATCGTCGGGGCGTGAACACTGAAGCTTTCTTT. This sequence encodes CASRDSHRRGVNTEAFF. This rearrangement joins TRBV2 to TRBJ1-1; D is perhaps TRBD1 (5 bases). Trimming shortened V by 6 bases and J by 0 bases, and 20 bases separated the two germline ends. Per the germline V gene, CDR1 is SNHLY and CDR2 is FYNNEI. This CDR3 is 17 amino acids long.

This chain joins TRBV7-9 and TRBJ1-2; no firm D call. Germline V gene data show CDR1 as SEHNR and CDR2 as FQNEAQ (reference sequence). The CDR3 runs to 14 residues. Trimming took 0 bases from V and 6 from J, leaving 11 bases between them. The CDR3 region has the DNA TGTGCCAGCAGCTTAGCGGCAGCGCGACATGGCTACACCTTC. Amino acid sequence: CASSLAAARHGYTF.

This clonotype was seen ten or more times. V usage is TRBV6-4 and J usage is TRBJ2-3; D is unclear. The V end lost 0 bases, the J end lost 2 bases, and 3 bases lay between the germline ends. Germline V gene data show CDR1 as MRHNA and CDR2 as SNTAGT. The CDR3 consists of 13 residues. The DNA for the CDR3 is TGTGCCAGCAGTGACTCGACCACAGATACGCAGTATTTT. Translation gives CASSDSTTDTQYF.

Ten or more counts support this clonotype. This chain uses TRBV7-2 with TRBJ1-5; no definite D call. Germline assignment: CDR1 SGHTA and CDR2 FQGNSA. The CDR3 has 12 amino acids. V was trimmed by 3 bases and J by 4 bases, leaving 4 bases between them. CDR3 region: CASSFKNQPQHF. CDR3 sequence (DNA): TGTGCCAGCAGCTTCAAGAATCAGCCCCAGCATTTT.

This clonotype was found a few times. This sequence joins TRBV27 and TRBJ2-3; D gene uncertain. Looked up from germline, CDR1 is MNHEY and CDR2 is SMNVEV (reference sequence). V lost 3 bases, J lost 6 bases, and 10 bases lay in between. The CDR3 runs 13 residues. In DNA form, the CDR3 reads TGTGCCAGCAGTTTCCGGCACGGGGATACGCAGTATTTT. Translating gives CASSFRHGDTQYF.

This sequence joins TRBV12-3 or TRBV12-4 and TRBJ2-7; D is possibly TRBD1 or TRBD2 (6 bases each). The CDR3 has 15 residues. The ends were cut back, 3 bases at V and 3 bases at J, with 15 bases in the middle. The CDR3 region has the DNA TGTGCCAGCAGTTTGACACAGGGACTCGGCTACGAGCAGTACTTC. Protein: CASSLTQGLGYEQYF.

Many counts were recorded for this clonotype. The J gene is TRBJ1-5, the V gene TRBV7-2; the D gene is possibly TRBD1 (6 bases). V gave up 5 bases and J gave up 7 bases, with 18 bases separating them. The CDR3 length is 15 residues. Germline V gene data show CDR1 as SGHTA and CDR2 as FQGNSA. The CDR3 nucleotides are TGTGCCAGCAGCGCCTCGGGGGCTCTGGAGCAGCCCCAGCATTTT. This encodes CASSASGALEQPQHF.

This clonotype appeared a few times. A read error may be the cause here, since a much bigger clone is one base away. The V call is TRBV7-2, the J call TRBJ1-1, with D unclear. V shed 5 bases and J shed 1 base, with 5 bases lying between them. Looked up from germline, CDR1 is SGHTA and CDR2 is FQGNSA. The CDR3 is 12 amino acids. CDR3 amino acids: CASSAQNTEAFF. The CDR3 DNA follows: TGTGCCAGCAGCGCCCAGAACACTGAAGCTTTCTTT.

This clonotype was detected only a few times. V gene TRBV10-3 combines with J gene TRBJ2-1; D not resolved. Germline V gives CDR1 ENHRY, CDR2 SYGVKD. This CDR3 has 13 residues. The V end was cut by 0 bases, the J end by 4 bases, with 4 bases between. DNA for the CDR3: TGTGCCATCAGTGAGTCTCAGTACAATGAGCAGTTCTTC. Protein: CAISESQYNEQFF.

The chain joins TRBV20-1 to TRBJ2-1; 7 bases are a match to TRBD1. CDR1 DFQATT and CDR2 SNEGSKA come from the germline V gene (reference sequence). CDR3 size: 11 residues. Germline trimming cut 2 bases from V and 12 bases from J; bases unmatched to any gene: 4. The CDR3 region has the DNA TGCAGTGCTAGATTAGGGGGCACGCAGTTCTTC. Protein sequence: CSARLGGTQFF.

The genes are TRBV28 and TRBJ1-1; no clear D. CDR3 length: 14 amino acids. Germline CDR1 is MDHEN and CDR2 is SYDVKM. Trimming cost V 5 bases and J 4 bases, with 14 bases left between them. CDR3 DNA: TGTGCCAGCAGTGCGCTCCCTGGTCTCACTGAAGCTTTCTTT. This translates into CASSALPGLTEAFF. The variable domain in full, completed from reference TRBV28 and TRBJ1-1, reads DVKVTQSSRYLVKRTGEKVFLECVQDMDHENMFWYRQDPGLGLRLIYFSYDVKMKEKGDIPEGYSVSREKKERFSLILESASTNQTSMYLCASSALPGLTEAFFGQGTRLTVV.

The chain carries TRBV3-1 and TRBJ2-2; the D gene is possibly TRBD1 (5 bases). The V end lost 6 bases, the J end lost 4 bases, and 18 bases lay between the germline ends. The length of the CDR3 is 16 residues. Germline loops: CDR1 LGHDT, CDR2 YNNKEL (reference sequence). CDR3 DNA sequence: TGTGCCAGCAGACCCACCACCACAGGCGGCACCGGGGAGCTGTTTTTT. Protein product: CASRPTTTGGTGELFF. The whole variable domain, remainder taken from reference TRBV3-1 and TRBJ2-2, is DTAVSQTPKYLVTQMGNDKSIKCEQNLGHDTMYWYKQDSKKFLKIMFSYNNKELIINETVPNRFSPKSPDKAHLNLHINSLELGDSAVYFCASRPTTTGGTGELFFGEGSRLTVL.

This clonotype was recorded at least ten times. This chain links TRBV7-9 with TRBJ2-1; D is ambiguous. The V gene's germline CDR1 is SEHNR and CDR2 FQNEAQ (reference sequence). CDR3 size: 14 residues. V lost 7 bases and J 2 bases, leaving 12 bases between the germline ends. The CDR3 sequence is CASTRLTTYNEQFF. CDR3 DNA: TGTGCCAGCACCAGATTGACAACCTACAATGAGCAGTTCTTC.

About this clonotype itself: This may stem from a read error, because a much larger clone lies one nucleotide away. V gene TRBV4-3 combines with J gene TRBJ2-3, with 11 bases that match TRBD2. Germline CDR1 is LGHNA and CDR2 is YSLEER. This CDR3 is 18 amino acids long. The CDR3 region is CAGSPNPTSGGPGDTQYF. DNA for the CDR3: TGCGCCGGCAGCCCGAACCCCACTAGCGGGGGACCAGGGGATACGCAGTATTTT.

V is TRBV20-1 and J is TRBJ2-7, with 13 bases matching TRBD2. The CDR3 is 15 residues long. V trimming: 3 bases; J trimming: 3 bases; junction bases outside the gene matches: 5. CDR1 and CDR2 from the germline V gene are DFQATT and SNEGSKA (reference sequence). The DNA for the CDR3 is TGCAGTGCTAGGCCGACTAGCGGGGGGTACTACGAGCAGTACTTC. Translating it yields CSARPTSGGYYEQYF.

Notes on this clonotype: Its ends do not fully match the called genes, so a read error is possible. V is TRBV7-2 and J is TRBJ2-3; 11 bases are shared with TRBD2. Germline CDR1 SGHTA, CDR2 FQGNSA. The CDR3 totals 16 residues. This CDR3 reads CASSSTGTSGTYTQYF. CDR3 bases: TGTGCCAGCAGCTCGACCGGGACTAGCGGCACATATACGCAGTATTTT.

This clonotype was observed a handful of times. The chain employs TRBV5-4 and TRBJ1-1; D is unclear. Trimming pared 2 bases from V and 7 bases from J, leaving 12 bases between. CDR1 is SGHNT and CDR2 is YYREEE in the germline V gene (reference sequence). This CDR3 is built from 13 residues. CDR3: CASSFPETREAFF. In nucleotides, the CDR3 is TGTGCCAGCAGCTTCCCAGAGACCCGTGAAGCTTTCTTT.

This clonotype was counted only a few times. The rearrangement uses TRBV7-8 and TRBJ1-6; 7 bases match TRBD1. V was pared by 0 bases and J by 2 bases, with 7 bases of the junction left unmatched. CDR3 length equals 18 residues. Germline CDR1 SGHVS, CDR2 FQNEAQ. The CDR3 here is CASSLARQGGPYNSPLHF. The CDR3 region has the DNA TGTGCCAGCAGCTTAGCCAGACAGGGAGGACCCTATAATTCACCCCTCCACTTT.